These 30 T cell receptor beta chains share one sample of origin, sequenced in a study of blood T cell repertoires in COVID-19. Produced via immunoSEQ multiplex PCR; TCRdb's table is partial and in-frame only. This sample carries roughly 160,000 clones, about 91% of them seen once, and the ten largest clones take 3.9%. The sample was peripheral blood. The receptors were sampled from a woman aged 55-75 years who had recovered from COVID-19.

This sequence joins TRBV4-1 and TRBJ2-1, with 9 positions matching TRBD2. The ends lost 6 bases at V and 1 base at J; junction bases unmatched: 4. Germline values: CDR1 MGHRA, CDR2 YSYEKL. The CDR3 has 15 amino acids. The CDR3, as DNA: TGCGCCAGCAGTCCTACTAGCGGGTCCTACAATGAGCAGTTCTTC. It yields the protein CASSPTSGSYNEQFF.

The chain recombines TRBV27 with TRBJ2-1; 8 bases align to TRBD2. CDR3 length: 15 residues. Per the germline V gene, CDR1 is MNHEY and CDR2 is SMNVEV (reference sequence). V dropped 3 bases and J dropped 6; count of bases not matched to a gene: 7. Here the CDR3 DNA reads TGTGCCAGCAGTTTTGCGGCGGGGGGTGGCAATGAGCAGTTCTTC. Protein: CASSFAAGGGNEQFF.

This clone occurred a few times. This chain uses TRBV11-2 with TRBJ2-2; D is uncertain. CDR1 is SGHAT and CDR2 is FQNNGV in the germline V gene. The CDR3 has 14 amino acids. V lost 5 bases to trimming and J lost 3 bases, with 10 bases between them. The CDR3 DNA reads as TGTGCCAGCAGCCCAGTGAGGTACACCGGGGAGCTGTTTTTT. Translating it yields CASSPVRYTGELFF.

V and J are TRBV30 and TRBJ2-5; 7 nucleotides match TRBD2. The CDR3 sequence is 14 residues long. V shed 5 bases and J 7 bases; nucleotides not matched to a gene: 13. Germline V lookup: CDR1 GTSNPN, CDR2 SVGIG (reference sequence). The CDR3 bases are TGTGCCTGGGGGGAGGGCGGTTTTCTGGGGACCCAGTACTTC. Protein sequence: CAWGEGGFLGTQYF.

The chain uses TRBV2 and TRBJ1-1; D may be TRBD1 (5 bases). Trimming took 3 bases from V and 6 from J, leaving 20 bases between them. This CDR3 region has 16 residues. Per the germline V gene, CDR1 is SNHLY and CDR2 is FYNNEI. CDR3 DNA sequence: TGTGCCAGCAGTGAGCGGGGCAGGATAGGGAATGCTGAAGCTTTCTTT. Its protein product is CASSERGRIGNAEAFF.

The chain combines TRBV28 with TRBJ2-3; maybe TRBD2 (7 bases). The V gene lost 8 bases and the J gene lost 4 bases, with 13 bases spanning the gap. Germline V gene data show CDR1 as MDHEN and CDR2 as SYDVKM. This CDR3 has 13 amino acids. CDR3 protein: CASGGGPPDTQYF. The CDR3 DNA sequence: TGTGCCAGCGGGGGGGGGCCCCCAGATACGCAGTATTTT.

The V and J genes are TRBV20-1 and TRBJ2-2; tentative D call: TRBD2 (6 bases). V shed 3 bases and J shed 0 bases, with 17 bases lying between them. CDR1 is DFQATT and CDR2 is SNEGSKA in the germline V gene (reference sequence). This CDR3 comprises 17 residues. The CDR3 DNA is TGCAGTGCTAGTCACACCCAAGGGAGGTCGAACACCGGGGAGCTGTTTTTT. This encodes CSASHTQGRSNTGELFF.

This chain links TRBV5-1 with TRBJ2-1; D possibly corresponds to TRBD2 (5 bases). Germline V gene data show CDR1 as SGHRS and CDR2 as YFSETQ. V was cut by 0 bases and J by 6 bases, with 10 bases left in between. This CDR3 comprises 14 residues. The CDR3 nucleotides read TGCGCCAGCAGCTTGGGGGGAGAGGGCAATGAGCAGTTCTTC. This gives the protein CASSLGGEGNEQFF.

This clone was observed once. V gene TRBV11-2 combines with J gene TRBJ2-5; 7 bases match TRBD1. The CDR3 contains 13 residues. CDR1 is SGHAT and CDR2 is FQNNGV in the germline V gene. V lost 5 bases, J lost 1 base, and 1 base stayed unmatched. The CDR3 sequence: CASSGTVQETQYF. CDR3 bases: TGTGCCAGCAGCGGGACAGTCCAAGAGACCCAGTACTTC.

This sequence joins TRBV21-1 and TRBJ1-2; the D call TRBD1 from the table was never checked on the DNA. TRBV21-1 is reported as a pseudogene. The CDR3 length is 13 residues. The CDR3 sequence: CASRSTREGSYTF. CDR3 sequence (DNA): TGTGCCAGCAGGAGCACCAGGGAAGGGAGCTACACCTTC.

CDR3 sequence: CAWSVGGGTLQETQYF. CDR3 coding DNA: TGTGCCTGGAGTGTAGGCGGGGGGACCCTCCAAGAGACCCAGTACTTC. The chain links TRBV30 to TRBJ2-5; 8 bases agree with TRBD2. The CDR3 has 16 amino acids. Trimming took 0 bases from V and 1 from J; bases not matched to a gene: 7. CDR1 is GTSNPN and CDR2 is SVGIG in the germline V gene (reference sequence).

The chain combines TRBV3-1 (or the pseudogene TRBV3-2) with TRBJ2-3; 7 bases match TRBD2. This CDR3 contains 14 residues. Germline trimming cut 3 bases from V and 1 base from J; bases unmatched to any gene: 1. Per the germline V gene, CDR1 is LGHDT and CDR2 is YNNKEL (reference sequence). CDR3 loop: CASSQSGGTDTQYF. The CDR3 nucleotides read TGTGCCAGCAGCCAGAGCGGGGGCACAGATACGCAGTATTTT.

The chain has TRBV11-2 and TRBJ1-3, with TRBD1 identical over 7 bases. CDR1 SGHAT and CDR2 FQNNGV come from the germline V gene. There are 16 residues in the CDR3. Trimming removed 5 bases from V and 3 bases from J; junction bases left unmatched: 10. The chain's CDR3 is CASSLISGQLGNTIYF. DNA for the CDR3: TGTGCCAGCAGCCTGATCTCGGGACAGCTTGGAAACACCATATATTTT.

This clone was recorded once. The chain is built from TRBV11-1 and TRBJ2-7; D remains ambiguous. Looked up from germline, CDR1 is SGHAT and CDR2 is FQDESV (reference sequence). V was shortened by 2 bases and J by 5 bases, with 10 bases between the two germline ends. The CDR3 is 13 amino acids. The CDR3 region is CASSLTGAHEQYF. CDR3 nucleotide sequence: TGTGCCAGCAGCTTAACCGGAGCCCACGAGCAGTACTTC. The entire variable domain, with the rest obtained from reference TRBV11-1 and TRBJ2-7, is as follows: EAEVAQSPRYKITEKSQAVAFWCDPISGHATLYWYRQILGQGPELLVQFQDESVVDDSQLPKDRFSAERLKGVDSTLKIQPAELGDSAMYLCASSLTGAHEQYFGPGTRLTVT.

In nucleotides, the CDR3 is TGTGCCAGTAGTACCTCAGGGGCCCTTTCCTACGAGCAGTACTTC. This codes for CASSTSGALSYEQYF. This chain connects TRBV19 to TRBJ2-7, with D perhaps TRBD1 (6 bases). The V end lost 4 bases, the J end lost 1 base, and 14 bases lay between the germline ends. Per the germline V gene, CDR1 is LNHDA and CDR2 is SQIVND (reference sequence). CDR3 size: 15 residues.

As DNA, the CDR3 is TGCGCCAGCAGCACTAGCGGGGGTGGCGCCCACAATGAGCAGTTCTTC. Protein sequence: CASSTSGGGAHNEQFF. The chain joins TRBV5-1 to TRBJ2-1, with 11 bases that match TRBD2. Trimming removed 4 bases from V and 5 bases from J; junction bases left unmatched: 8. This CDR3 contains 16 residues. Looked up from germline, CDR1 is SGHRS and CDR2 is YFSETQ.

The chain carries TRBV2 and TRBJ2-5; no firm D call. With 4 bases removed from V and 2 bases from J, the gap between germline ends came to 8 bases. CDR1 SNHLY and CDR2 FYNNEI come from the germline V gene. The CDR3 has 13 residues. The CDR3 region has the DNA TGTGCCAGCAGTGTTTCTGTGCAAGAGACCCAGTACTTC. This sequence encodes CASSVSVQETQYF. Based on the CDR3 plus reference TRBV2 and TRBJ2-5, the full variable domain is EPEVTQTPSHQVTQMGQEVILRCVPISNHLYFYWYRQILGQKVEFLVSFYNNEISEKSEIFDDQFSVERPDGSNFTLKIRSTKLEDSAMYFCASSVSVQETQYFGPGTRLLVL.

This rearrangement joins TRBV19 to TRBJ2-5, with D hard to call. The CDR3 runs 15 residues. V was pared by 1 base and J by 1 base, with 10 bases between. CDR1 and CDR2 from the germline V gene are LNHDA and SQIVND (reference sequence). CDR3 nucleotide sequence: TGTGCCAGTAGTATAGGCCTCGGGTTCCAAGAGACCCAGTACTTC. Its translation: CASSIGLGFQETQYF.

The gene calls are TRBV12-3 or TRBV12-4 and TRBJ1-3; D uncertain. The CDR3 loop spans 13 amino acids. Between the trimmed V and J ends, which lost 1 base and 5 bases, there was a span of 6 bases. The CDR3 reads CASSLDVRNTIYF. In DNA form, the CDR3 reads TGTGCCAGCAGTTTAGATGTCAGAAACACCATATATTTT.

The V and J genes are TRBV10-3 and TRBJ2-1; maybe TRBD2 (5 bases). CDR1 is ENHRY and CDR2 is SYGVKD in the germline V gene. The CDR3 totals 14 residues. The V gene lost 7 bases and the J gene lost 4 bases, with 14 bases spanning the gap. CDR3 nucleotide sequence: TGTGCCATCACCGAGCGGATGGAATACAATGAGCAGTTCTTC. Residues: CAITERMEYNEQFF.

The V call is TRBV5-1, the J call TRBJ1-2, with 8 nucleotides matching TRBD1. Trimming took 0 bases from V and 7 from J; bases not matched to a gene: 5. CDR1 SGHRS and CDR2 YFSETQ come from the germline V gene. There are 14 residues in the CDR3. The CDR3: CASSLAGTGGGYTF. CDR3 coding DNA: TGCGCCAGCAGCTTGGCCGGGACAGGAGGTGGCTACACCTTC. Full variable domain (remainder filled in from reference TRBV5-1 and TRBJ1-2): KAGVTQTPRYLIKTRGQQVTLSCSPISGHRSVSWYQQTPGQGLQFLFEYFSETQRNKGNFPGRFSGRQFSNSRSEMNVSTLELGDSALYLCASSLAGTGGGYTFGSGTRLTVV.

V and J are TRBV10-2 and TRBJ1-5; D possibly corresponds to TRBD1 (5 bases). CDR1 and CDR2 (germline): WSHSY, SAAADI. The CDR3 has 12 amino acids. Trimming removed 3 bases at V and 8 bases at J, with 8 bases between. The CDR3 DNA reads TGCGCCAGCAGTGACAGGGTTGAGCCCCAGCATTTT. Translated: CASSDRVEPQHF.

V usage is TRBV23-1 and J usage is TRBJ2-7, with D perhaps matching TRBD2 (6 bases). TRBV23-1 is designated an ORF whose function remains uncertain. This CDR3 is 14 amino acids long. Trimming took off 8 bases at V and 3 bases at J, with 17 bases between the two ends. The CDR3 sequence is CASSRPRRGYEQYF. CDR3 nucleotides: TGCGCCAGCTCCAGGCCGCGGAGGGGCTACGAGCAGTACTTC.

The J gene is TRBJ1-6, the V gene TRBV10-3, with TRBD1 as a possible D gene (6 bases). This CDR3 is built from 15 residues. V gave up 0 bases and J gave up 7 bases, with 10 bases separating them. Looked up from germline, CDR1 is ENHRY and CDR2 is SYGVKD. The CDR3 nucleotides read TGTGCCATCAGTGAGTCGGAGCAGGGGAATTCACCCCTCCACTTT. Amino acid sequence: CAISESEQGNSPLHF.

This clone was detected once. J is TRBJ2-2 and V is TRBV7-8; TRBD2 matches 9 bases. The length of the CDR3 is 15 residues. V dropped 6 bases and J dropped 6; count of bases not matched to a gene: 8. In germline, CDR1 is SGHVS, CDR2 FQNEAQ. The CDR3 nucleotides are TGTGCCAGCAGGGTAGCGGGGGCGAGGTCCGGGGAGCTGTTTTTT. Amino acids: CASRVAGARSGELFF. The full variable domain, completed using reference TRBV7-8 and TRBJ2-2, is GAGVSQSPRYKVAKRGQDVALRCDPISGHVSLFWYQQALGQGPEFLTYFQNEAQLDKSGLPSDRFFAERPEGSVSTLKIQRTQQEDSAVYLCASRVAGARSGELFFGEGSRLTVL.

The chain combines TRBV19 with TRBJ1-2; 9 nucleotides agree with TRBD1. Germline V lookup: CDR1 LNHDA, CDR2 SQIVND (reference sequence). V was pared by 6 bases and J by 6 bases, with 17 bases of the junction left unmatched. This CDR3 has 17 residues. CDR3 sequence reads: CASRETGTGISNNGYTF. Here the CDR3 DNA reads TGTGCCAGTAGAGAAACCGGGACAGGGATTAGTAATAATGGCTACACCTTC.

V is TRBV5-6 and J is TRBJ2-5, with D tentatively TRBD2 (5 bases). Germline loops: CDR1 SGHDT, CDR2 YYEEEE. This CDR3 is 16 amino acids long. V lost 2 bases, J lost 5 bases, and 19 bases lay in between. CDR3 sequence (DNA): TGTGCCAGCAGCTTTAGGGTCGGGGTGGGAACCGAGACCCAGTACTTC. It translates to CASSFRVGVGTETQYF.

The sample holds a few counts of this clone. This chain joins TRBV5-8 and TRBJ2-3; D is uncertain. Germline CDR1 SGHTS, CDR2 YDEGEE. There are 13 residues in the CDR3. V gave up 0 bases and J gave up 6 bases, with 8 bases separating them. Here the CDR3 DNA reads TGTGCCAGCAGCTTGGGCCCTGCGGATACGCAGTATTTT. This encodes CASSLGPADTQYF.

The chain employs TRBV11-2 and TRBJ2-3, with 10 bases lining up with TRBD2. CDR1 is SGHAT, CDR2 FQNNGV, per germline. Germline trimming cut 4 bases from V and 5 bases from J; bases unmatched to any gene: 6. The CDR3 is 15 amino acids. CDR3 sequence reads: CASSYASGGRDTQYF. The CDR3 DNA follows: TGTGCCAGCAGCTACGCTAGCGGGGGAAGAGATACGCAGTATTTT. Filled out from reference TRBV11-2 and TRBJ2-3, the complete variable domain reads EAGVAQSPRYKIIEKRQSVAFWCNPISGHATLYWYQQILGQGPKLLIQFQNNGVVDDSQLPKDRFSAERLKGVDSTLKIQPAKLEDSAVYLCASSYASGGRDTQYFGPGTRLTVL.

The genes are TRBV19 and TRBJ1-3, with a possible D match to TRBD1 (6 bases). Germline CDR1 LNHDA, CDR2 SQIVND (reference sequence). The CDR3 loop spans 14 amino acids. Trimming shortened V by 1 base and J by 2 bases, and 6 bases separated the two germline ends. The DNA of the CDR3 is TGTGCCAGTAGTATAGCAGGGGCTGGAAACACCATATATTTT. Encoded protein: CASSIAGAGNTIYF.